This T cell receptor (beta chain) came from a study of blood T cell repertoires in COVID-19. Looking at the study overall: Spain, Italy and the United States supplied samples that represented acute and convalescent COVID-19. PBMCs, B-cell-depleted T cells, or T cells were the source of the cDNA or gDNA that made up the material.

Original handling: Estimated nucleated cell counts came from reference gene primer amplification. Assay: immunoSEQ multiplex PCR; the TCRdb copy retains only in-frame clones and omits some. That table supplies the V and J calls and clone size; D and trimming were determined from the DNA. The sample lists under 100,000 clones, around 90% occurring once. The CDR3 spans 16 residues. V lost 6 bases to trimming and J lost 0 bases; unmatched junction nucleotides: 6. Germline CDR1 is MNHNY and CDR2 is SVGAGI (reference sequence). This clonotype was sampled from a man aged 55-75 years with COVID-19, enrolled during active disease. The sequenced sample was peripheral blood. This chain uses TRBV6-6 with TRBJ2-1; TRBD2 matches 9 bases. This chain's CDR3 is CASRRFSGSSYNEQFF. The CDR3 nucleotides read TGTGCCAGCAGGAGATTTAGCGGGAGCTCCTACAATGAGCAGTTCTTC.